The 27 T cell receptor beta chains below come from one sample, sequenced in a study of T-cell memory formation after mild COVID-19. TCRdb ran MiXCR on the 5' RACE reads and lists one entry per CDR3 protein. Among under 300,000 distinct CDR3 sequences listed, 8.2% were seen once. The sequencing sample was made of PBMCs or a T cell subset sorted from them (not recorded which). The receptors here all came from a man aged 18 to 30 who had mild COVID-19 (a few samples of this study predate the infection). Cell type and time point are not known.

This clonotype was recorded many times. The genes are TRBV5-6 and TRBJ2-3, with D hard to call. The CDR3 runs 14 residues. Germline assignment: CDR1 SGHDT and CDR2 YYEEEE. V lost 0 bases and J 2 bases, leaving 7 bases between the germline ends. The CDR3 sequence is CASSLGRATDTQYF. The CDR3 DNA is TGTGCCAGCAGCTTGGGTAGGGCCACAGATACGCAGTATTTT.

This clonotype was counted between two and nine times. The chain carries TRBV5-1 and TRBJ1-5, with 8 bases fitting TRBD1. Trimming removed 0 bases from V and 6 bases from J; junction bases left unmatched: 2. Per germline, CDR1 SGHRS and CDR2 YFSETQ. This CDR3 contains 14 residues. CDR3 DNA sequence: TGCGCCAGCAGCTTGGGGCAGGGGGCTCAGCCCCAGCATTTT. This sequence encodes CASSLGQGAQPQHF.

The rearrangement uses TRBV18 and TRBJ1-6, with D tentatively TRBD1 (5 bases). From germline, CDR1 is KGHSH and CDR2 LQKENI. The CDR3 length is 13 residues. V was cut by 1 base and J by 13 bases, with 11 bases left in between. As DNA, the CDR3 is TGTGCCAGCTCACCACAGGGATCAGGGCCCCTCCACTTT. It yields the protein CASSPQGSGPLHF. The entire variable domain, with the rest obtained from reference TRBV18 and TRBJ1-6, is as follows: NAGVMQNPRHLVRRRGQEARLRCSPMKGHSHVYWYRQLPEEGLKFMVYLQKENIIDESGMPKERFSAEFPKEGPSILRIQQVVRGDSAAYFCASSPQGSGPLHFGNGTRLTVT.

This clonotype was picked up a small number of times. This chain links TRBV6-1 with TRBJ1-1; 10 bases are a match to TRBD1. The CDR3 has 14 amino acids. CDR1 is MNHNS and CDR2 is SASEGT in the germline V gene. The ends lost 7 bases at V and 3 bases at J; junction bases unmatched: 5. CDR3 DNA: TGTGCCAGCACCCCCGGGACAGGGGACACTGAAGCTTTCTTT. Translation gives CASTPGTGDTEAFF.

In this sample, this clonotype turned up many times. The chain combines TRBV7-2 with TRBJ2-1, with D unresolved. Per germline, CDR1 SGHTA and CDR2 FQGNSA. The CDR3 is made up of 14 amino acids. Trimming took off 5 bases at V and 4 bases at J, with 12 bases between the two ends. The CDR3 is CASSPAVLYNEQFF. The CDR3 bases are TGTGCCAGCAGCCCAGCTGTGCTTTACAATGAGCAGTTCTTC.

This clonotype was picked up a small number of times. This chain links TRBV20-1 with TRBJ2-3, with no clear D. CDR1 is DFQATT and CDR2 is SNEGSKA in the germline V gene (reference sequence). Trimming left V 3 bases short and J 0 bases short, with 7 bases between. This CDR3 spans 13 amino acids. The CDR3 loop reads CSASNPSTDTQYF. The CDR3 DNA follows: TGCAGTGCTAGTAACCCCAGCACAGATACGCAGTATTTT.

The chain uses TRBV7-9 and TRBJ1-6; 8 nucleotides match TRBD1. Trimming at V came to 1 base and at J to 10 bases, leaving 9 bases not matched to a gene. Germline-derived CDR1 and CDR2 are SEHNR and FQNEAQ (reference sequence). This CDR3 contains 16 residues. The CDR3 is CASSLVTGGPKSPLHF. In DNA, the CDR3 is TGTGCCAGCAGCTTAGTCACAGGGGGTCCTAAATCACCCCTCCACTTT.

Only a few counts were recorded for this clonotype. The chain links TRBV20-1 to TRBJ2-5; D remains unclear. V dropped 3 bases and J dropped 1 base, with 6 bases sitting between them. The CDR3 has 12 amino acids. Germline V gene lookup returns CDR1 DFQATT and CDR2 SNEGSKA (reference sequence). CDR3 bases: TGCAGTGCTAGCGAGGCCCAAGAGACCCAGTACTTC. It specifies CSASEAQETQYF.

The chain recombines TRBV11-2 with TRBJ2-3; possibly TRBD2 for D (5 bases). Germline assignment: CDR1 SGHAT and CDR2 FQNNGV. This CDR3 region has 16 residues. With 5 bases removed from V and 0 bases from J, the gap between germline ends came to 15 bases. CDR3 coding DNA: TGTGCCAGCAGCCGCAAATTAGCGACTAGCACAGATACGCAGTATTTT. This gives the protein CASSRKLATSTDTQYF.

This clonotype was counted many times. The chain uses TRBV27 and TRBJ1-2, with unresolved D. V dropped 4 bases and J dropped 4 bases, with 10 bases sitting between them. Germline V lookup: CDR1 MNHEY, CDR2 SMNVEV (reference sequence). This CDR3 contains 13 residues. CDR3 sequence (DNA): TGTGCCAGCAGTTCCGCCGGAGGCTATGGCTACACCTTC. Encoded protein: CASSSAGGYGYTF.

The V call is TRBV4-3, the J call TRBJ1-2; no definite D call. The CDR3 contains 15 residues. CDR1 is LGHNA, CDR2 YSLEER, per germline. V lost 1 base to trimming and J lost 8 bases, with 17 bases between them. CDR3 sequence reads: CASSQGIVRSGGYTF. Here the CDR3 DNA reads TGCGCCAGCAGCCAAGGAATAGTCCGGAGCGGAGGCTACACCTTC.

This clonotype was detected only a few times. CDR3 DNA: TGTGCCAGCAGCTGGACGCCCGGGACGGAAGAGACCCAGTACTTC. Protein sequence: CASSWTPGTEETQYF. The chain combines TRBV7-9 with TRBJ2-5, with D perhaps matching TRBD1 or TRBD2 (5 bases each). The CDR3 loop spans 15 amino acids. The V and J ends lost 4 bases and 3 bases respectively, with 15 bases between them. Per germline, CDR1 SEHNR and CDR2 FQNEAQ (reference sequence).

DNA for the CDR3: TGTGCCAGCAGTTCCCAACGTGATCAGCCCCAGCATTTT. Translating it yields CASSSQRDQPQHF. The chain links TRBV12-3 or TRBV12-4 to TRBJ1-5; D remains unclear. This CDR3 is built from 13 residues. V was shortened by 4 bases and J by 5 bases, with 9 bases between the two germline ends.

The chain uses TRBV7-6 and TRBJ2-7; 9 bases are shared with TRBD1. Per germline, CDR1 SGHVS and CDR2 FNYEAQ. CDR3 length: 15 amino acids. Trimming cost V 4 bases and J 2 bases; bases outside gene matches: 6. CDR3 amino acids: CASSSPRTGAYEQYF. CDR3 sequence (DNA): TGTGCCAGCAGCTCCCCCCGGACAGGGGCCTACGAGCAGTACTTC.

There are many counts of this clonotype. The J gene is TRBJ2-1, the V gene TRBV7-2; D perhaps matches TRBD2 (5 bases). CDR1 SGHTA and CDR2 FQGNSA come from the germline V gene. The CDR3 is made up of 14 amino acids. V lost 3 bases and J lost 6, with 12 bases in between. The CDR3 loop reads CASSFRRTTNEQFF. The CDR3 DNA sequence: TGTGCCAGCAGCTTTAGGAGGACGACCAATGAGCAGTTCTTC.

The genes are TRBV4-3 and TRBJ2-7; D is possibly TRBD1 (6 bases). The CDR3 is 15 residues long. CDR1 is LGHNA, CDR2 YSLEER, per germline. The V end was cut by 3 bases, the J end by 2 bases, with 14 bases between. CDR3 in DNA: TGCGCCAGCAGCCACGCCAGGGGACCTACCTACGAGCAGTACTTC. Its protein is CASSHARGPTYEQYF.

Ten or more counts support this clonotype. The CDR3 bases are TGTGCCAGCAGCTTGATTAGCGGGGGGGCTGTTCAGCAGTTCTTC. Its protein product is CASSLISGGAVQQFF. The gene calls are TRBV5-6 and TRBJ2-1, with 11 positions matching TRBD2. The germline V gene has CDR1 SGHDT and CDR2 YYEEEE. The junction had 8 bases not matched to a gene; V was cut back by 1 base and J by 11 bases. The CDR3 extends over 15 amino acids. Complete variable domain (other parts from reference TRBV5-6 and TRBJ2-1): DAGVTQSPTHLIKTRGQQVTLRCSPKSGHDTVSWYQQALGQGPQFIFQYYEEEERQRGNFPDRFSGHQFPNYSSELNVNALLLGDSALYLCASSLISGGAVQQFFGPGTRLTVL.

This sequence joins TRBV2 and TRBJ2-2; 8 positions match TRBD1. CDR3 length: 14 amino acids. CDR1 and CDR2 (germline): SNHLY, FYNNEI. The ends lost 7 bases at V and 4 bases at J; junction bases unmatched: 5. The CDR3 DNA reads as TGTGCCAGCACCAGGGGACAGGTCACCGGGGAGCTGTTTTTT. Its protein is CASTRGQVTGELFF.

The chain joins TRBV10-3 to TRBJ2-3; D is possibly TRBD1 (6 bases). There are 13 residues in the CDR3. Germline V gives CDR1 ENHRY, CDR2 SYGVKD. Trimming took 6 bases from V and 6 from J, leaving 13 bases between them. DNA for the CDR3: TGTGCCATCAGGGAACAGGGTGCTGATACGCAGTATTTT. Translating it yields CAIREQGADTQYF.

The gene calls are TRBV10-3 and TRBJ2-5; 7 bases map to TRBD2. V gave up 3 bases and J gave up 4 bases; unmatched junction bases: 5. The CDR3 length is 14 residues. CDR1 is ENHRY and CDR2 is SYGVKD in the germline V gene. CDR3 DNA: TGTGCCATCAGTGAACTAGCGTTGGGAGAGACCCAGTACTTC. Amino acid sequence: CAISELALGETQYF.

This clonotype was detected a few times. This chain links TRBV29-1 with TRBJ2-1; 7 bases map to TRBD2. J lost 9 bases, V lost 8 bases, and 13 bases had no gene match. Per germline, CDR1 SQVTM and CDR2 ANQGSEA. The CDR3 has 13 amino acids. For the CDR3, the DNA is TGCAGCTCGCGAGGACTAGTGGATGGTGAGCAGTTCTTC. Translating it yields CSSRGLVDGEQFF.

This clonotype was observed many times. The chain uses TRBV5-1 and TRBJ2-1; 13 positions match TRBD2. The length of the CDR3 is 15 residues. The V and J ends lost 3 bases and 5 bases, in that order; junction bases with no gene match: 2. The germline V gene encodes CDR1 SGHRS and CDR2 YFSETQ. The CDR3 sequence is CASSSGTSGDNEQFF. The CDR3 DNA is TGCGCCAGCAGCTCTGGGACTAGCGGGGACAATGAGCAGTTCTTC.

This clonotype was detected ten times or more. This chain connects TRBV6-5 to TRBJ2-3; D is ambiguous. The CDR3 covers 13 residues. CDR1 is MNHEY, CDR2 SVGAGI, per germline. The V end lost 5 bases, the J end lost 1 base, and 7 bases lay between the germline ends. The CDR3 loop reads CASSPPGTDTQYF. The CDR3 region has the DNA TGTGCCAGCAGTCCCCCCGGCACAGATACGCAGTATTTT.

The chain combines TRBV6-4 with TRBJ1-6; D is possibly TRBD1 (6 bases). CDR3 length: 14 residues. In germline, CDR1 is MRHNA, CDR2 SNTAGT. Trimming cost V 3 bases and J 10 bases, with 13 bases left between them. CDR3 protein: CASSEWGGNSPLHF. The CDR3 bases are TGTGCCAGCAGTGAGTGGGGGGGCAACTCACCCCTCCACTTT.

The rearrangement uses TRBV4-3 and TRBJ1-2; D gene uncertain. V shed 0 bases and J shed 3 bases, with 14 bases lying between them. This CDR3 comprises 16 residues. CDR1 and CDR2 (germline): LGHNA, YSLEER. Here the CDR3 DNA reads TGCGCCAGCAGCCAAGAAACCAGTCGGCAGTACTATGGCTACACCTTC. Its protein is CASSQETSRQYYGYTF.

Comment on this clonotype: Compared with germline, one end of the junction differs, possibly owing to a read error. The DNA for the CDR3 is TGCGCCAGCAGCTTAAATTCCGTACCGGTCTTC. It yields the protein CASSLNSVPVF. This chain connects TRBV5-1 to TRBJ2-1; the D is unclear. Germline V gene data show CDR1 as SGHRS and CDR2 as YFSETQ. This CDR3 comprises 11 residues.

In its sample, this clonotype was seen a few times. CDR3 region: CASSIWGNSYEQYF. Written as DNA, the CDR3 is TGTGCCAGTAGTATATGGGGAAACAGCTACGAGCAGTACTTC. The V gene is TRBV19, the J gene TRBJ2-7; D gene unclear. Germline CDR1 is LNHDA and CDR2 is SQIVND (reference sequence). Trimming removed 2 bases at V and 3 bases at J, with 11 bases between. The CDR3 extends over 14 amino acids.